A selection of T cell receptor beta chains follows, all from one sample in a study of T cells in localized non-small cell lung cancer. Sequencing used immunoSEQ multiplex PCR; TCRdb keeps in-frame clones, though not all of them. This table holds around 64,000 clones, about 90% found once. The sequencing here drew on peripheral blood, taken before any cancer treatment. These receptors came from a man aged 35 to 69 with stage I squamous cell lung carcinoma. Both conserved end residues are part of each CDR3. Each record gives: D gene, V gene, CDR3 length, J gene, clone size, CDR3 DNA, CDR3 protein. A D gene is named only where the DNA matches it firmly. Size is stated for part of the rows, as once, few or many counts, or as a class when the clone is expanded.

d_call: -; v_call: TRBV6-7; cdr3_length: 17; j_call: TRBJ2-3; clone_size: -; cdr3_nt: TGTGCCAGCAGTTATGGTCCCGGCGGGCCAAGCACAGATACGCAGTATTTT; cdr3_aa: CASSYGPGGPSTDTQYF
d_call: -; v_call: TRBV7-2; cdr3_length: 11; j_call: TRBJ1-5; clone_size: -; cdr3_nt: TGTGCCAGCAGCTTAATGGGGCCCCAGCATTTT; cdr3_aa: CASSLMGPQHF
d_call: TRBD1; v_call: TRBV4-3; cdr3_length: 16; j_call: TRBJ2-2; clone_size: -; cdr3_nt: TGCGCCAGCAGCCGCTTTACAGGGGGTTTGACCGGGGAGCTGTTTTTT; cdr3_aa: CASSRFTGGLTGELFF
d_call: -; v_call: TRBV7-3; cdr3_length: 14; j_call: TRBJ2-1; clone_size: -; cdr3_nt: TGTGCCAGCGGAACCCCCGGGGGATACAATGAGCAGTTCTTC; cdr3_aa: CASGTPGGYNEQFF
d_call: -; v_call: TRBV11-2; cdr3_length: 11; j_call: TRBJ1-1; clone_size: -; cdr3_nt: TGTGCCAGCAGCTTAGCTCTGCGCGCTTTCTTT; cdr3_aa: CASSLALRAFF
d_call: TRBD1; v_call: TRBV28; cdr3_length: 16; j_call: TRBJ2-4; clone_size: -; cdr3_nt: TGTGCCAGCAGTCGAATGGGGCAGGGGGCAGGGAGCATTCAGTACTTC; cdr3_aa: CASSRMGQGAGSIQYF
d_call: -; v_call: TRBV5-5; cdr3_length: 15; j_call: TRBJ2-7; clone_size: -; cdr3_nt: TGTGCCAGCAGCTTGGACATCGCGAGCTCCTACGAGCAGTACTTC; cdr3_aa: CASSLDIASSYEQYF
d_call: TRBD1; v_call: TRBV5-1; cdr3_length: 17; j_call: TRBJ1-2; clone_size: -; cdr3_nt: TGCGCCAGCAGCTCTCTGCCTACCTCTGGGACAGGGGCTGGCTACACCTTC; cdr3_aa: CASSSLPTSGTGAGYTF
d_call: -; v_call: TRBV11-2; cdr3_length: 17; j_call: TRBJ1-2; clone_size: -; cdr3_nt: TGTGCCAGCAGCCCACCAAACCTCAGGGGCTTCAACTATGGCTACACCTTC; cdr3_aa: CASSPPNLRGFNYGYTF
d_call: -; v_call: TRBV15; cdr3_length: 14; j_call: TRBJ2-2; clone_size: -; cdr3_nt: TGTGCCACCAGCAGAAAAAGAGACACCGGGGAGCTGTTTTTT; cdr3_aa: CATSRKRDTGELFF
d_call: -; v_call: TRBV19; cdr3_length: 14; j_call: TRBJ2-6; clone_size: once; cdr3_nt: TGTGCCAGTAGCACCCAGCCCGGGGCCAACGTCCTGACTTTC; cdr3_aa: CASSTQPGANVLTF
d_call: -; v_call: TRBV27; cdr3_length: 15; j_call: TRBJ2-2; clone_size: -; cdr3_nt: TGTGCCAGCAGCTCCAGGGCAGGGTCTTCCGGGGAGCTGTTTTTT; cdr3_aa: CASSSRAGSSGELFF
d_call: TRBD2; v_call: TRBV2; cdr3_length: 15; j_call: TRBJ2-1; clone_size: -; cdr3_nt: TGTGCCAGCATGAGGCGGTTAGCGGGAGTTGAAGAGCAGTTCTTC; cdr3_aa: CASMRRLAGVEEQFF
d_call: -; v_call: TRBV9; cdr3_length: 17; j_call: TRBJ2-7; clone_size: -; cdr3_nt: TGTGCCAGCAGCGCCCAGGGACCCCCAGGAGCGTTCCGCGAGCAGTACTTC; cdr3_aa: CASSAQGPPGAFREQYF
d_call: -; v_call: TRBV5-1; cdr3_length: 14; j_call: TRBJ2-7; clone_size: -; cdr3_nt: TGCGCCAGCAGCTTGTCGGCCAGGGTTTACGAGCAGTACTTC; cdr3_aa: CASSLSARVYEQYF
d_call: TRBD2; v_call: TRBV27; cdr3_length: 15; j_call: TRBJ2-1; clone_size: -; cdr3_nt: TGTGCCGCCGGAGGGGTAGCGGGATTTTTCAATGAGCAGTTCTTC; cdr3_aa: CAAGGVAGFFNEQFF
d_call: -; v_call: TRBV6-5; cdr3_length: 14; j_call: TRBJ1-1; clone_size: -; cdr3_nt: TGTGCCAGCAGTTACTCGGAGGGGCCCACTGAAGCTTTCTTT; cdr3_aa: CASSYSEGPTEAFF
d_call: -; v_call: TRBV4-3; cdr3_length: 16; j_call: TRBJ2-7; clone_size: -; cdr3_nt: TGCGCCAGCAGCCAAGATTGGGGACGGATATCCTACGAGCAGTACTTC; cdr3_aa: CASSQDWGRISYEQYF
d_call: -; v_call: TRBV18; cdr3_length: 12; j_call: TRBJ2-7; clone_size: -; cdr3_nt: TGTGCCAGCTCACCTACAGACTACGAGCAGTACTTC; cdr3_aa: CASSPTDYEQYF
d_call: TRBD2; v_call: TRBV7-3; cdr3_length: 16; j_call: TRBJ2-3; clone_size: -; cdr3_nt: TGTGCCAGCAGCTCCTGGACTAGCGGGAAAGCAGATACGCAGTATTTT; cdr3_aa: CASSSWTSGKADTQYF
d_call: TRBD1; v_call: TRBV7-2; cdr3_length: 15; j_call: TRBJ2-5; clone_size: -; cdr3_nt: TGTGCCAGCAGCTTAGTAGGGACAGCCGAAGAGACCCAGTACTTC; cdr3_aa: CASSLVGTAEETQYF
d_call: -; v_call: TRBV9; cdr3_length: 16; j_call: TRBJ2-6; clone_size: -; cdr3_nt: TGTGCCAGCAGCCCCCCGGGGGGCGCTGGGGCCAACGTCCTGACTTTC; cdr3_aa: CASSPPGGAGANVLTF
d_call: -; v_call: TRBV5-1; cdr3_length: 16; j_call: TRBJ2-1; clone_size: -; cdr3_nt: TGCGCCAGCAGCCCCGCCCCGGGCGGGGAATACAATGAGCAGTTCTTC; cdr3_aa: CASSPAPGGEYNEQFF
d_call: -; v_call: TRBV18; cdr3_length: 14; j_call: TRBJ1-2; clone_size: -; cdr3_nt: TGTGCCAGCTCACCCTCAGGGGAGACCTATGGCTACACCTTC; cdr3_aa: CASSPSGETYGYTF
d_call: -; v_call: TRBV5-1; cdr3_length: 13; j_call: TRBJ2-2; clone_size: -; cdr3_nt: TGCGCCAGCAGGCCTGACGGTCCCGGGGAGCTGTTTTTT; cdr3_aa: CASRPDGPGELFF
d_call: -; v_call: TRBV7-2; cdr3_length: 14; j_call: TRBJ2-3; clone_size: -; cdr3_nt: TGTGCCAGCAGCTTAGGGGCCGGCAGAGATACGCAGTATTTT; cdr3_aa: CASSLGAGRDTQYF
d_call: -; v_call: TRBV5-6; cdr3_length: 15; j_call: TRBJ1-1; clone_size: -; cdr3_nt: TGTGCCAGCAGCTTGGTAGGTAACCAACCCCCTGAAGCTTTCTTT; cdr3_aa: CASSLVGNQPPEAFF
d_call: -; v_call: TRBV9; cdr3_length: 13; j_call: TRBJ2-5; clone_size: -; cdr3_nt: TGTGCCAGCAGCCAGGGAAGTCAAGAGACCCAGTACTTC; cdr3_aa: CASSQGSQETQYF
d_call: TRBD1; v_call: TRBV29-1; cdr3_length: 14; j_call: TRBJ2-7; clone_size: -; cdr3_nt: TGCAGCGTTGGATGGGACAGGGGGCGTGACGAGCAGTACTTC; cdr3_aa: CSVGWDRGRDEQYF
d_call: TRBD1; v_call: TRBV11-2; cdr3_length: 15; j_call: TRBJ2-2; clone_size: -; cdr3_nt: TGTGCCAGCAGACAGGACAGGGTGAGGACCGGGGAGCTGTTTTTT; cdr3_aa: CASRQDRVRTGELFF
d_call: -; v_call: TRBV28; cdr3_length: 13; j_call: TRBJ2-1; clone_size: -; cdr3_nt: TGTGCCAGCAGTTTAAGCCACTACAATGAGCAGTTCTTC; cdr3_aa: CASSLSHYNEQFF
d_call: TRBD2; v_call: TRBV30; cdr3_length: 13; j_call: TRBJ2-3; clone_size: once; cdr3_nt: TGTGCCTGGGGGGGAGGGCCCTCAGATACGCAGTATTTT; cdr3_aa: CAWGGGPSDTQYF
d_call: -; v_call: TRBV5-1; cdr3_length: 15; j_call: TRBJ2-6; clone_size: -; cdr3_nt: TGCGCCAGCAGCTCGGTAGGTGTCTGGGCCAACGTCCTGACTTTC; cdr3_aa: CASSSVGVWANVLTF
d_call: -; v_call: TRBV28; cdr3_length: 11; j_call: TRBJ2-2; clone_size: -; cdr3_nt: TGTGCCAGCAGTTTCCCCGGGGAGCTGTTTTTT; cdr3_aa: CASSFPGELFF
d_call: -; v_call: TRBV9; cdr3_length: 15; j_call: TRBJ2-1; clone_size: -; cdr3_nt: TGTGCCAGCAGCGTAGGGAGTAGCCTGGCGGGGGAGCAGTTCTTC; cdr3_aa: CASSVGSSLAGEQFF
d_call: -; v_call: TRBV4-1; cdr3_length: 16; j_call: TRBJ2-2; clone_size: -; cdr3_nt: TGCGCCAGCAGCCAAGACTCCGGTGGTCACACCGGGGAGCTGTTTTTT; cdr3_aa: CASSQDSGGHTGELFF
d_call: -; v_call: TRBV7-9; cdr3_length: 16; j_call: TRBJ2-2; clone_size: -; cdr3_nt: TGTGCCAGCAGCTCAGGAGGGAGCGGCATCACCGGGGAGCTGTTTTTT; cdr3_aa: CASSSGGSGITGELFF
d_call: -; v_call: TRBV7-3; cdr3_length: 15; j_call: TRBJ2-5; clone_size: -; cdr3_nt: TGTGCCAGCAGCCCGTCCCAGGGCTCTTTGGAGACCCAGTACTTC; cdr3_aa: CASSPSQGSLETQYF
d_call: -; v_call: TRBV4-1; cdr3_length: 16; j_call: TRBJ2-2; clone_size: -; cdr3_nt: TGCGCCAGCATGCCGGGACTCCGAGACAACACCGGGGAGCTGTTTTTT; cdr3_aa: CASMPGLRDNTGELFF
d_call: -; v_call: TRBV2; cdr3_length: 12; j_call: TRBJ1-2; clone_size: -; cdr3_nt: TGTGCCAGCAAGGGACGGACCTATGGCTACACCTTC; cdr3_aa: CASKGRTYGYTF
d_call: -; v_call: TRBV7-2; cdr3_length: 15; j_call: TRBJ1-1; clone_size: -; cdr3_nt: TGTGCCAGCAGCTTAGTGGACGGGCGGGCCACTGAAGCTTTCTTT; cdr3_aa: CASSLVDGRATEAFF
d_call: -; v_call: TRBV7-9; cdr3_length: 13; j_call: TRBJ1-4; clone_size: few; cdr3_nt: TGTGCCAGCAGCATGGACGAGGGAGAAAAACTGTTTTTT; cdr3_aa: CASSMDEGEKLFF
d_call: TRBD2; v_call: TRBV5-1; cdr3_length: 14; j_call: TRBJ2-3; clone_size: -; cdr3_nt: TGCGCCAGCAAAGGTAGCGGGCGCACAGATACGCAGTATTTT; cdr3_aa: CASKGSGRTDTQYF
d_call: TRBD2; v_call: TRBV30; cdr3_length: 13; j_call: TRBJ2-7; clone_size: -; cdr3_nt: TGTGCCCCCACACTAGCGGGGAACTACGAGCAGTACTTC; cdr3_aa: CAPTLAGNYEQYF
d_call: -; v_call: TRBV20-1; cdr3_length: 11; j_call: TRBJ2-2; clone_size: -; cdr3_nt: TGCAGTGCGGAGAACACCGGGGAGCTGTTTTTT; cdr3_aa: CSAENTGELFF